This T cell receptor beta chain appears in the sequencing data of a study of T cell repertoires in cytomegalovirus infection. Overall study: Public TCR beta signature analysis indicated the presence of both CMV infection and matching HLA type. Broader study findings: What dominated the ex vivo response were HLA-C-restricted CMV-specific TCR beta clonotypes. Frequencies of public TCR beta families were cumulated, and this identified carriers of CMV plus the relevant HLA.

Concerning this clonotype: Its antigen is currently unknown.

V lost 3 bases to trimming and J lost 1 base, with 12 bases between them. The CDR3 is made up of 15 amino acids. The germline V gene has CDR1 LNHDA and CDR2 SQIVND (reference sequence). TCRdb fed the reads into MiXCR, producing one record per CDR3 protein. The sample holds about 180,000 distinct CDR3 sequences, 17% seen once. This chain connects TRBV19 to TRBJ1-1, with a tentative D call TRBD1 (5 bases). Sequenced: CD8+ T cells from PBMCs. The clonotype was recovered from a human donor in good health (CMV status not recorded). Some clones in this sample may be carry-over from other donors' samples. CDR3 loop: CASSIRGRRNTEAFF. The CDR3 DNA sequence: TGTGCCAGTAGTATTAGGGGACGCCGGAACACTGAAGCTTTCTTT.